This T cell receptor beta chain was captured by sequencing in a study of blood T cell repertoires in COVID-19. The method was immunoSEQ multiplex PCR; TCRdb's version includes in-frame clones alone and lacks a portion of them. The sample contains some 70,000 clones, 80% to 90% of which appear only once. V was shortened by 3 bases and J by 4 bases, with 12 bases between the two germline ends. This CDR3 has 13 amino acids. Per germline, CDR1 DFQATT and CDR2 SNEGSKA (reference sequence). This receptor was identified in a man aged 45-60 years with active COVID-19. V gene TRBV20-1 combines with J gene TRBJ1-1, with D possibly being TRBD1 (5 bases). The specimen sequenced was peripheral blood. CDR3 bases: TGCAGTGCTAGTTACGGAGGGGCCACTGAAGCTTTCTTT. This sequence encodes CSASYGGATEAFF.